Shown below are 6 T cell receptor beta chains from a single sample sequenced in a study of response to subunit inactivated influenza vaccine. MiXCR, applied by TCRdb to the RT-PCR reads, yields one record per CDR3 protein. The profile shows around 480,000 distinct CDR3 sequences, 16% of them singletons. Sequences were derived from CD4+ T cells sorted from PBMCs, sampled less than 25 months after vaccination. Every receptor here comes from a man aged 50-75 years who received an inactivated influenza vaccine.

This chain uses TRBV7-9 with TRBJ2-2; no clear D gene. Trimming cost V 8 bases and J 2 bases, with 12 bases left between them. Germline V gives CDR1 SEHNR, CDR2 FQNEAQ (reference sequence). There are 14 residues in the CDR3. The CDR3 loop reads CASPPGQNTGELFF. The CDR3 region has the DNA TGTGCCAGCCCCCCCGGGCAAAACACCGGGGAGCTGTTTTTT.

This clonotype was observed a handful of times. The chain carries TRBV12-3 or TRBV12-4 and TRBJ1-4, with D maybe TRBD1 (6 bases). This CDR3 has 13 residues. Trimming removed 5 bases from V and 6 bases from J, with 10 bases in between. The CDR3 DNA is TGTGCCAGCAGTCCGGACAGATATGAAAAACTGTTTTTT. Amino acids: CASSPDRYEKLFF.

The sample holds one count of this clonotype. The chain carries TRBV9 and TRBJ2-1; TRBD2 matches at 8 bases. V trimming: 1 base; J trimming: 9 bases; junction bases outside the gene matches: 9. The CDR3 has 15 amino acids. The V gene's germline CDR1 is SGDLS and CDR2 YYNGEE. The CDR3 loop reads CASSVYGGASGEQFF. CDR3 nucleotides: TGTGCCAGCAGCGTATACGGGGGGGCCTCTGGTGAGCAGTTCTTC.

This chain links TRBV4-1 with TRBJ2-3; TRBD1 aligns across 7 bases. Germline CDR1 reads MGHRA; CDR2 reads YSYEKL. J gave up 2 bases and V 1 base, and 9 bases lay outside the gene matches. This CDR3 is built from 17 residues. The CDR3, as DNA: TGCGCCAGCAGCCAAGCGCCTCCGGGACAGTCCACAGATACGCAGTATTTT. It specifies CASSQAPPGQSTDTQYF.

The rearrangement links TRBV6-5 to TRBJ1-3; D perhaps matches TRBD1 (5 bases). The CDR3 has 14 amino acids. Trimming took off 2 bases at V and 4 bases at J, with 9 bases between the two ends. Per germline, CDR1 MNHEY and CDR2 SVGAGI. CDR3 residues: CASSYGGRGNTIYF. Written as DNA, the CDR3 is TGTGCCAGCAGTTACGGGGGACGGGGAAACACCATATATTTT.

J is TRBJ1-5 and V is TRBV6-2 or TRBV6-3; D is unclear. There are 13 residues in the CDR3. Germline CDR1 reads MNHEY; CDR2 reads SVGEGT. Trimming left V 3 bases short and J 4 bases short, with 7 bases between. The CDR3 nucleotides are TGTGCCAGCAGTTATACAGAAAATCAGCCCCAGCATTTT. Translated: CASSYTENQPQHF.